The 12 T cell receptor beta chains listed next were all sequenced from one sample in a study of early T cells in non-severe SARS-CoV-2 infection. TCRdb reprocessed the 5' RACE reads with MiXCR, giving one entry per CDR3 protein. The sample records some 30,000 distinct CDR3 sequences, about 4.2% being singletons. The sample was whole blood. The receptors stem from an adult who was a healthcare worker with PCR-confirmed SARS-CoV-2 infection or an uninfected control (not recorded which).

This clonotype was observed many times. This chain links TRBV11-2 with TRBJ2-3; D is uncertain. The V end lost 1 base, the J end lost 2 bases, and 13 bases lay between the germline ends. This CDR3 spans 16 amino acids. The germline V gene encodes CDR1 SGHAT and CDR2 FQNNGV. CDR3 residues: CASSLVGFGDTDTQYF. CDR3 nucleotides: TGTGCCAGCAGCTTAGTAGGCTTTGGGGACACAGATACGCAGTATTTT.

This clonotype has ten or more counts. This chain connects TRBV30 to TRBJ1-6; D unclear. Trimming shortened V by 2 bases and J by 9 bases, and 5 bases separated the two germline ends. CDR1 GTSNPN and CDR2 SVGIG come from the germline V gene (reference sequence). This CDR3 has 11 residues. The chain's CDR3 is CAWSRSSPLHF. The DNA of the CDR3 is TGTGCCTGGAGTCGGAGTTCACCCCTCCACTTT.

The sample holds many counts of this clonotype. The CDR3 protein is CASSESRRGSDPVPFF. In DNA form, the CDR3 reads TGCGCCAGCAGTGAGTCGAGAAGGGGGTCGGACCCAGTACCTTTCTTT. V gene TRBV10-2 combines with J gene TRBJ1-1; D is possibly TRBD1 (6 bases). The CDR3 totals 16 residues. CDR1 is WSHSY, CDR2 SAAADI, per germline. V was shortened by 0 bases and J by 12 bases, with 23 bases between the two germline ends.

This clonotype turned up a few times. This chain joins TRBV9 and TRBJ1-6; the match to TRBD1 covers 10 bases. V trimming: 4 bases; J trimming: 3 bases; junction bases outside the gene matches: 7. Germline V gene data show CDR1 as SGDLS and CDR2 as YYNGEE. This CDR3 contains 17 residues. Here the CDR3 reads CASSPGTGEGYNSPLHF. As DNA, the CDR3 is TGTGCCAGCAGCCCCGGGACAGGGGAGGGCTATAATTCACCCCTCCACTTT.

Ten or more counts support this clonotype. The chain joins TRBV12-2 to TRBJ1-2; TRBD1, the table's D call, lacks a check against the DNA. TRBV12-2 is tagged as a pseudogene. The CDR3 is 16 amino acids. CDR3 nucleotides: TGTGCAAGTCGCTTCTGTGAGACAGATTTAAACTATGGCTACACCTTC. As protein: CASRFCETDLNYGYTF.

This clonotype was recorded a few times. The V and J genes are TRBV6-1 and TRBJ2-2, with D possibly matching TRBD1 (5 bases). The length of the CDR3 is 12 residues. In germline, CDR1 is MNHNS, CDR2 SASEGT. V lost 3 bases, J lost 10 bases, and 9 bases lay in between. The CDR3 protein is CASSDRVAELFF. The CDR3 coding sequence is TGTGCCAGCAGTGACAGGGTTGCGGAGCTGTTTTTT.

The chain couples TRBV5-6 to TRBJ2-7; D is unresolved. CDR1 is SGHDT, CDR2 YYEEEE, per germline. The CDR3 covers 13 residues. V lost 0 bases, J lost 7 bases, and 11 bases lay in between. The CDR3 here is CASSLGRVGEQYF. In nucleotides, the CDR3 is TGTGCCAGCAGCTTGGGTAGGGTTGGGGAGCAGTACTTC.

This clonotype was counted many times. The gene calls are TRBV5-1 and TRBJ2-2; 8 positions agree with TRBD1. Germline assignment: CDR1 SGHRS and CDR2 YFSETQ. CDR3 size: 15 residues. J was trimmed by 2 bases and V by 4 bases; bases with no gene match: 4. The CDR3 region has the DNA TGCGCCAGCAGCCAAGGACAGGGCAACACCGGGGAGCTGTTTTTT. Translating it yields CASSQGQGNTGELFF.

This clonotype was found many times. The CDR3 nucleotides are TGTGCCAGCACTAATCAGGGGGCTTCTAATGAAAAACTGTTTTTT. Translated: CASTNQGASNEKLFF. The chain is built from TRBV2 and TRBJ1-4, with TRBD1 matching over 8 bases. The CDR3 runs to 15 residues. The germline V gene encodes CDR1 SNHLY and CDR2 FYNNEI. With 7 bases clipped from V and 3 bases from J, the junction kept 7 bases outside the gene matches.

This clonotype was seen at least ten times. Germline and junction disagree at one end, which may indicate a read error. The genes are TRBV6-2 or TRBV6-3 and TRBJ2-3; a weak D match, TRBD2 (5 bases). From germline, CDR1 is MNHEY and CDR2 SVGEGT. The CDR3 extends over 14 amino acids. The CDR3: CTSKSGSYPDTQYF. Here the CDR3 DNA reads TGTACCAGCAAGAGCGGTTCGTATCCGGATACGCAGTATTTT.

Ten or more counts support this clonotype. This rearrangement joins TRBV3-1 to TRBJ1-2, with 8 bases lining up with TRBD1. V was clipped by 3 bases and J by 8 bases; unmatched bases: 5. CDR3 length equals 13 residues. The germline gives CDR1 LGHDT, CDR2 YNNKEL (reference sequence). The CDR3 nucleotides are TGTGCCAGCAGCCATCCGACAGGGGACGGCTACACCTTC. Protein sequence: CASSHPTGDGYTF.

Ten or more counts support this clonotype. Here the CDR3 DNA reads TGTGCCAGCAGTGAAGCCCTGACAGGGGCCTATAATTCACCCCTCCACTTT. Its translation: CASSEALTGAYNSPLHF. This chain connects TRBV6-1 to TRBJ1-6; 8 bases map to TRBD1. Germline CDR1 reads MNHNS; CDR2 reads SASEGT. The CDR3 spans 17 residues. V lost 0 bases and J lost 2; bases outside the gene matches: 3.